This T cell receptor (beta chain) was sequenced in a study of beta chain features in type 1 diabetes. Study at large: The patients were much like the healthy donors in age, gender and cell yields.

This clone was detected only a few times. The V and J ends lost 4 bases and 6 bases respectively, with 14 bases between them. Looked up from germline, CDR1 is SGDLS and CDR2 is YYNGEE. There are 13 residues in the CDR3. Isolated RNA was reverse transcribed in full, so expressed TCRB transcripts were sequenced. The protocol was immunoSEQ multiplex PCR, while the TCRdb copy is restricted to in-frame clones and leaves out a portion. The sample shows approximately 250,000 clones, 9.6% of them seen only once. This clonotype originated in a woman between 18 and 29 years old in good health. V is TRBV9 and J is TRBJ2-7; D ambiguous. Sequencing used naive CD4+ T cells from blood. The CDR3: CASSFGPTGEQYF. CDR3 DNA: TGTGCCAGCAGCTTTGGGCCGACCGGCGAGCAGTACTTC. Full variable domain (outside the CDR3, taken from reference TRBV9 and TRBJ2-7): DSGVTQTPKHLITATGQRVTLRCSPRSGDLSVYWYQQSLDQGLQFLIQYYNGEERAKGNILERFSAQQFPDLHSELNLSSLELGDSALYFCASSFGPTGEQYFGPGTRLTVT.